The 15 T cell receptor beta chains listed next were all sequenced from one sample in a study of blood T cell repertoires in COVID-19. Data came from immunoSEQ multiplex PCR; TCRdb stores just in-frame clones and leaves some out. The data contain tens of thousands of clones, 70% to 90% of them seen just once; the ten biggest clones take up roughly a sixth. Sequences were obtained from peripheral blood. These receptor sequences come from a man in his 70s with active COVID-19.

V is TRBV4-3 and J is TRBJ1-1; D is uncertain. This CDR3 is 14 amino acids long. CDR1 and CDR2 (germline): LGHNA, YSLEER. V was trimmed by 1 base and J by 4 bases, leaving 10 bases between them. The CDR3 region is CASSQAAGSTEAFF. The CDR3, as DNA: TGCGCCAGCAGCCAAGCGGCGGGCAGCACTGAAGCTTTCTTT.

The V call is TRBV13, the J call TRBJ1-3; 7 nucleotides align to TRBD1. This CDR3 has 16 amino acids. Trimming took 5 bases from V and 0 from J; bases not matched to a gene: 7. Looked up from germline, CDR1 is PRHDT and CDR2 is FYEKMQ (reference sequence). The CDR3 spells CASSRLGGSSGNTIYF. In DNA form, the CDR3 reads TGTGCCAGCAGCCGTCTAGGGGGCAGCTCTGGAAACACCATATATTTT.

J is TRBJ1-5 and V is TRBV7-2; the match to TRBD1 covers 10 bases. The CDR3 has 15 amino acids. Per the germline V gene, CDR1 is SGHTA and CDR2 is FQGNSA. Trimming at V came to 4 bases and at J to 1 base, leaving 1 base not matched to a gene. This CDR3 is CASSSGQGSNQPQHF. CDR3 sequence (DNA): TGTGCCAGCAGCTCGGGACAGGGGAGCAATCAGCCCCAGCATTTT.

This clone was seen a handful of times. The V call is TRBV6-4, the J call TRBJ2-5, with D possibly matching TRBD1 (6 bases). With 2 bases removed from V and 5 bases from J, the gap between germline ends came to 15 bases. CDR1 and CDR2 (germline): MRHNA, SNTAGT. The CDR3 runs 15 residues. The CDR3 region has the DNA TGTGCCAGCAGTGACCGCCCTGGGGGCAGGGAGACCCAGTACTTC. Its protein is CASSDRPGGRETQYF.

The rearrangement links TRBV19 to TRBJ2-7; D possibly corresponds to TRBD2 (7 bases). CDR1 is LNHDA, CDR2 SQIVND, per germline (reference sequence). The CDR3 extends over 12 amino acids. The germline V and J ends were trimmed by 10 bases and 7 bases, with 17 bases remaining between them. CDR3 bases: TGTGCCACCACGGGGGGCGCGAGAGAGCAGTACTTC. Translating gives CATTGGAREQYF.

The rearrangement links TRBV6-5 to TRBJ1-5; maybe TRBD1 (5 bases). Germline V gene data show CDR1 as MNHEY and CDR2 as SVGAGI. The length of the CDR3 is 14 residues. The ends were cut back, 4 bases at V and 5 bases at J, with 12 bases in the middle. For the CDR3, the DNA is TGTGCCAGCAGTTCCCGTGGGGGGGATCAGCCCCAGCATTTT. Protein product: CASSSRGGDQPQHF.

The chain is built from TRBV4-3 and TRBJ2-3; 7 nucleotides match TRBD1. Germline CDR1 is LGHNA and CDR2 is YSLEER. The CDR3 is made up of 14 amino acids. V shed 3 bases and J 4 bases; nucleotides not matched to a gene: 4. CDR3 bases: TGCGCCAGCAGCCACGCCGACAGGGCAGATACGCAGTATTTT. Protein: CASSHADRADTQYF.

This clone was seen once. The chain uses TRBV7-9 and TRBJ2-3; no reliable D call. This CDR3 region has 15 residues. V lost 2 bases and J 2 bases, leaving 11 bases between the germline ends. The V gene's germline CDR1 is SEHNR and CDR2 FQNEAQ (reference sequence). The CDR3 is CASSLSLPPTDTQYF. In DNA form, the CDR3 reads TGTGCCAGCAGCTTATCGCTACCACCCACAGATACGCAGTATTTT.

CDR3 protein: CASSLEALTEAFF. The CDR3 DNA reads TGTGCCAGCAGCTTAGAGGCACTAACTGAAGCTTTCTTT. The rearrangement links TRBV7-9 to TRBJ1-1; D is unresolved. Trimming left V 1 base short and J 5 bases short, with 8 bases between. This CDR3 comprises 13 residues. Germline V lookup: CDR1 SEHNR, CDR2 FQNEAQ (reference sequence).

This chain joins TRBV15 and TRBJ2-3, with D uncertain. The V and J ends lost 1 base and 8 bases respectively, with 7 bases between them. CDR1 and CDR2 from the germline V gene are LNHNV and YYDKDF (reference sequence). This CDR3 is 12 amino acids long. The CDR3 reads CATSRGPSTQYF. The CDR3 DNA follows: TGTGCCACCAGCAGAGGCCCGAGTACGCAGTATTTT.

This clone occurred once. The rearrangement joins TRBV5-4 to TRBJ2-7, with a possible D match to TRBD2 (5 bases). V shed 0 bases and J shed 0 bases, with 10 bases lying between them. Germline V gene data show CDR1 as SGHNT and CDR2 as YYREEE (reference sequence). The CDR3 consists of 15 residues. For the CDR3, the DNA is TGTGCCAGCAGCTTGGGGACGGGGAGCTCCTACGAGCAGTACTTC. This codes for CASSLGTGSSYEQYF.

The V and J genes are TRBV27 and TRBJ2-3, with no clear D. The V gene's germline CDR1 is MNHEY and CDR2 SMNVEV (reference sequence). The CDR3 covers 14 residues. V was pared by 5 bases and J by 4 bases, with 13 bases between. CDR3 in DNA: TGTGCCAGCAGTACGACCAGGATTGCAGATACGCAGTATTTT. As protein: CASSTTRIADTQYF.

This sequence joins TRBV5-1 and TRBJ2-7; D is unresolved. Germline V gene data show CDR1 as SGHRS and CDR2 as YFSETQ. V lost 4 bases and J lost 3, with 8 bases in between. The CDR3 is 12 amino acids. Here the CDR3 reads CASSRDNYEQYF. For the CDR3, the DNA is TGCGCCAGCAGCCGCGACAACTACGAGCAGTACTTC.

The rearrangement links TRBV28 to TRBJ1-5; possible D gene TRBD1, 6 bases. Looked up from germline, CDR1 is MDHEN and CDR2 is SYDVKM. Deletions cut 6 bases from V and 3 bases from J, with 21 bases between. The CDR3 loop spans 17 amino acids. CDR3 amino acids: CASSPAFATGLNQPQHF. For the CDR3, the DNA is TGTGCCAGCAGCCCAGCCTTTGCGACAGGACTCAATCAGCCCCAGCATTTT.

The V and J genes are TRBV19 and TRBJ1-5; D call uncertain. Germline CDR1 is LNHDA and CDR2 is SQIVND (reference sequence). There are 16 residues in the CDR3. V lost 2 bases and J lost 3, with 14 bases in between. Here the CDR3 reads CASSISSEGYNQPQHF. CDR3 DNA: TGTGCCAGTAGTATAAGTTCGGAGGGTTACAATCAGCCCCAGCATTTT. Variable domain in full (rest from reference TRBV19 and TRBJ1-5): DGGITQSPKYLFRKEGQNVTLSCEQNLNHDAMYWYRQDPGQGLRLIYYSQIVNDFQKGDIAEGYSVSREKKESFPLTVTSAQKNPTAFYLCASSISSEGYNQPQHFGDGTRLSIL.